The clone carrying this T cell receptor beta chain was observed at least ten times. RNA transcripts yielded amplified TCR beta CDR3 regions. First-round RT-PCR with HTBI primers amplified the TCR CDR3 region. TCRdb independently ran MiXCR on the multiplex PCR reads; one entry per CDR3 protein. Here the sample spans roughly 740,000 distinct CDR3 sequences, 15% to 20% being singletons. Germline loops: CDR1 MNHEY, CDR2 SVGEGT. J lost 2 bases, V lost 5 bases, and 7 bases had no gene match. This CDR3 is 15 amino acids long. This specimen belongs to a study of T cells in Graves' hyperthyroidism and ophthalmopathy.

The TCR sequence derives from a man younger than 35 with Graves' hyperthyroidism. Material: blood. The J gene is TRBJ2-7, the V gene TRBV6-2 or TRBV6-3; 9 positions agree with TRBD2. CDR3 bases: TGTGCCAGCAGTCTCCGGACTAGCGCAGCCTACGAGCAGTACTTC. Its protein product is CASSLRTSAAYEQYF.